The 9 T cell receptor beta chains presented below share a single source sample, sequenced in a study of metastatic and nonmetastatic thyroid tumors. All patients were untreated before thyroid surgery. TCRdb re-called clones via MiXCR from the PCR reads. The profile covers around 32,000 clones, with approximately 8% appearing a single time and around two fifths taken by the ten largest. Sequencing was done on a sample of blood. Receptors originate from a female donor with papillary thyroid cancer or a benign thyroid nodule (not recorded which). Some clones in this sample may be carry-over from other donors' samples.

Judged by abundance, this clone is medium-sized. The chain has TRBV12-3 or TRBV12-4 and TRBJ2-7, with 7 bases identical to TRBD1. The CDR3 extends over 13 amino acids. V dropped 4 bases and J dropped 1; count of bases not matched to a gene: 1. CDR3 bases: TGTGCCAGCAGTTGGGGACAGTCCTACGAGCAGTACTTC. Translating it yields CASSWGQSYEQYF.

The rearrangement links TRBV20-1 to TRBJ1-3; weak D call: TRBD1 (5 bases). This CDR3 spans 15 amino acids. Germline V CDR1 and CDR2: DFQATT, SNEGSKA (reference sequence). Trimming took off 0 bases at V and 2 bases at J, with 11 bases between the two ends. The CDR3 sequence is CSARDPRGAGNTIYF. The CDR3 nucleotides read TGCAGTGCTAGAGACCCTAGGGGAGCTGGAAACACCATATATTTT.

This clone was observed many times. The V gene is TRBV7-6, the J gene TRBJ1-1; a weak D match, TRBD1 (5 bases). The CDR3 is 15 residues long. Trimming pared 4 bases from V and 0 bases from J, leaving 12 bases between. The germline V gene has CDR1 SGHVS and CDR2 FNYEAQ. For the CDR3, the DNA is TGTGCCAGCAGCTCGCCTCAGGGATTGAACACTGAAGCTTTCTTT. Translating gives CASSSPQGLNTEAFF. The full variable domain, completed using reference TRBV7-6 and TRBJ1-1, is GAGVSQSPRYKVTKRGQDVALRCDPISGHVSLYWYRQALGQGPEFLTYFNYEAQQDKSGLPNDRFSAERPEGSISTLTIQRTEQRDSAMYRCASSSPQGLNTEAFFGQGTRLTVV.

This clone was detected ten times or more. The rearrangement joins TRBV5-1 to TRBJ1-5, with D perhaps TRBD1 (5 bases). V gave up 2 bases and J gave up 5 bases, with 11 bases separating them. Germline values: CDR1 SGHRS, CDR2 YFSETQ. This CDR3 spans 14 amino acids. CDR3: CASSLQVGDQPQHF. The CDR3, as DNA: TGCGCCAGCAGCTTACAGGTGGGGGATCAGCCCCAGCATTTT.

The V gene is TRBV5-5, the J gene TRBJ2-1, with D uncertain. The V end was cut by 4 bases, the J end by 0 bases, with 8 bases between. The germline V gene encodes CDR1 SGHKS and CDR2 YYEKEE (reference sequence). The CDR3 contains 14 residues. CDR3 sequence (DNA): TGTGCCAGCAGCCCTGTAAGCTCCTACAATGAGCAGTTCTTC. This translates into CASSPVSSYNEQFF.

This clone was detected many times. V gene TRBV5-4 combines with J gene TRBJ2-1; 9 nucleotides match TRBD1. V lost 2 bases to trimming and J lost 6 bases; unmatched junction nucleotides: 9. CDR3 length equals 16 residues. Looked up from germline, CDR1 is SGHNT and CDR2 is YYREEE (reference sequence). CDR3 in amino acids: CASSFQRTGAANEQFF. CDR3 DNA sequence: TGTGCCAGCAGCTTCCAACGGACAGGGGCGGCCAATGAGCAGTTCTTC.

This clone came up many times. This chain uses TRBV4-3 with TRBJ2-4; D possibly matches TRBD1 or TRBD2 (5 bases each). CDR1 LGHNA and CDR2 YSLEER come from the germline V gene. This CDR3 region has 16 residues. The germline V and J ends were trimmed by 0 bases and 6 bases, with 15 bases remaining between them. The CDR3 is CASSQDGTASLNIQYF. The CDR3 DNA reads TGCGCCAGCAGCCAAGACGGGACGGCCTCCTTAAACATTCAGTACTTC.

This clone was recorded many times. The chain recombines TRBV20-1 with TRBJ2-1; no clear D gene. Trimming left V 6 bases short and J 3 bases short, with 9 bases between. This CDR3 spans 12 amino acids. Germline V lookup: CDR1 DFQATT, CDR2 SNEGSKA (reference sequence). The CDR3 nucleotides read TGCAGTGCCACGGACGGCTACAATGAGCAGTTCTTC. Translated, it gives CSATDGYNEQFF.

This clone was recorded at least ten times. V is TRBV27 and J is TRBJ2-1; D possibly corresponds to TRBD2 (5 bases). This CDR3 has 17 residues. V was clipped by 4 bases and J by 1 base, with 17 bases between them. CDR1 is MNHEY and CDR2 is SMNVEV in the germline V gene (reference sequence). The CDR3 loop is CASSSKLVERSYNEQFF. CDR3 DNA: TGTGCCAGCAGTTCAAAACTAGTCGAGCGTTCCTACAATGAGCAGTTCTTC.